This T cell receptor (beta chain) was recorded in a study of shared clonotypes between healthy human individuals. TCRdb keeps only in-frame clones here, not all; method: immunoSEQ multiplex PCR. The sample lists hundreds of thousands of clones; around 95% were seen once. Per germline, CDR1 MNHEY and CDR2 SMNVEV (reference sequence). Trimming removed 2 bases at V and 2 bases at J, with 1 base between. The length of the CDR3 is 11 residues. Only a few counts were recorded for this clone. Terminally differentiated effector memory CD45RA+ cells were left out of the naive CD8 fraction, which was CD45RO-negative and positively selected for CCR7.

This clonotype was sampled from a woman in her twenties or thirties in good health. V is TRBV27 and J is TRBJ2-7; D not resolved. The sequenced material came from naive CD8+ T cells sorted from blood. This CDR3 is CASSLTYEQYF. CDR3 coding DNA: TGTGCCAGCAGTTTAACCTACGAGCAGTACTTC.